The 2 T cell receptor beta chains below come from one sample, sequenced in a study of T cell changes during pregnancy in multiple sclerosis (dated by TCRdb to about 2019). Library creation used the immunoSEQ multiplex PCR assay. Sourced from immuneACCESS, this table was stored by TCRdb with only in-frame sequences that have V and J called. A share of the clones is absent; for the studies checked, an unresolved V gene accounts for under half, and the remainder has no known explanation. Within this sample are roughly 100,000 clones, with 90% of them counted one time only. The ten largest account for around 0.78% of the sample. This sample comprised peripheral blood, obtained in the second trimester of pregnancy. Every receptor here comes from a female donor in good health, enrolled as a control in a pregnancy study.

V is TRBV6-4 and J is TRBJ1-1; a weak D match, TRBD1 (5 bases). From germline, CDR1 is MRHNA and CDR2 SNTAGT. The CDR3 contains 13 residues. V was pared by 2 bases and J by 3 bases, with 7 bases between. CDR3 region: CASSDGAHTEAFF. The CDR3 DNA follows: TGTGCCAGCAGTGACGGGGCGCACACTGAAGCTTTCTTT.

The genes are TRBV28 and TRBJ2-7; D not resolved. This CDR3 has 11 residues. CDR1 MDHEN and CDR2 SYDVKM come from the germline V gene. The V end lost 5 bases, the J end lost 2 bases, and 4 bases lay between the germline ends. CDR3 sequence reads: CASSHTYEQYF. The CDR3, as DNA: TGTGCCAGCAGTCACACCTACGAGCAGTACTTC.